A selection of T cell receptor beta chains follows, all from one sample in a study of blood T cell repertoires in COVID-19. The data were produced by immunoSEQ multiplex PCR, yet TCRdb's version contains in-frame clones alone and is incomplete. The top ten clones hold around 6.4% of a sample with under 70,000 clones, approximately 90% of them seen once. Sequenced input: peripheral blood. These TCRs come from a woman in her sixties or seventies with acute or convalescent COVID-19. The CDR3 runs from the conserved cysteine through the conserved F or W. Each record gives: D gene, J gene, clone size, V gene, CDR3 protein, CDR3 DNA. D genes are given only for firm matches. Size tells how often a clone was seen (once, few, many) or the class of an expanded clone, and some rows leave it out.

- | TRBJ2-2 | - | TRBV4-3 | CASSQEGYSSNTGELFF | TGCGCCAGCAGCCAAGAAGGCTACAGCTCGAACACCGGGGAGCTGTTTTTT
- | TRBJ2-2 | - | TRBV9 | CASSLLGGTGELFF | TGTGCCAGCAGCCTTCTGGGAGGCACCGGGGAGCTGTTTTTT
TRBD1 | TRBJ2-5 | - | TRBV6-6 | CASRSPGGETQYF | TGTGCCAGCAGATCCCCAGGGGGTGAGACCCAGTACTTC
TRBD1 | TRBJ1-1 | - | TRBV28 | CASSPDRENTEAFF | TGTGCCAGCAGTCCCGACAGGGAGAACACTGAAGCTTTCTTT
- | TRBJ1-2 | - | TRBV9 | CASSPDSDRRRYGYTF | TGTGCCAGCAGCCCCGACTCCGACAGGAGGAGGTATGGCTACACCTTC
- | TRBJ1-5 | - | TRBV10-3 | CATLDWDSNQPQHF | TGTGCCACCTTGGACTGGGATAGCAATCAGCCCCAGCATTTT
TRBD2 | TRBJ2-7 | once | TRBV28 | CASSLLAGGGYEQYF | TGTGCCAGCAGTTTACTAGCGGGAGGGGGGTACGAGCAGTACTTC
- | TRBJ1-2 | - | TRBV19 | CASSTGDRPLYGYTF | TGTGCCAGTAGTACAGGGGACCGTCCCCTCTATGGCTACACCTTC
TRBD2 | TRBJ2-3 | - | TRBV5-1 | CASSRASGRRGTDTQYF | TGCGCCAGCAGCAGGGCTAGCGGGAGAAGGGGGACAGATACGCAGTATTTT
- | TRBJ1-3 | - | TRBV6-5 | CASGQGVKPGNTIYF | TGTGCCAGCGGGCAGGGCGTGAAACCCGGAAACACCATATATTTT
TRBD1 | TRBJ1-5 | - | TRBV29-1 | CSARQGEGNQPQHF | TGCAGCGCGCGACAGGGTGAGGGCAATCAGCCCCAGCATTTT
- | TRBJ2-1 | - | TRBV11-3 | CASSPRGGSYNEQFF | TGTGCCAGCAGCCCTCGGGGTGGCTCCTACAATGAGCAGTTCTTC
- | TRBJ1-2 | - | TRBV5-6 | CASSFRSVNYGYTF | TGTGCCAGCAGTTTCAGGTCCGTGAACTATGGCTACACCTTC
- | TRBJ1-1 | - | TRBV30 | CAWSPHWNTEAFF | TGTGCCTGGAGCCCTCACTGGAACACTGAAGCTTTCTTT
TRBD1 | TRBJ2-4 | once | TRBV7-6 | CASSLQDREKNIQYF | TGTGCCAGCAGCTTACAGGACAGGGAAAAAAACATTCAGTACTTC
TRBD1 | TRBJ1-2 | - | TRBV5-1 | CASSSGTGGKDTF | TGCGCCAGCAGCTCTGGGACAGGGGGTAAAGACACCTTC
TRBD1 | TRBJ1-1 | - | TRBV27 | CASRAPGTGGIKAFF | TGTGCCAGCAGAGCCCCCGGGACAGGGGGAATAAAAGCTTTCTTT
- | TRBJ2-1 | - | TRBV19 | CASSGGDRFNEQFF | TGTGCCAGTAGTGGGGGGGACAGGTTCAATGAGCAGTTCTTC
- | TRBJ1-5 | few | TRBV19 | CASTLGQWNQPQHF | TGTGCCAGTACCTTGGGGCAGTGGAATCAGCCCCAGCATTTT
TRBD2 | TRBJ2-1 | - | TRBV7-9 | CASSSTSGDSYNEQFF | TGTGCCAGCAGCTCGACTAGCGGGGACTCCTACAATGAGCAGTTCTTC
- | TRBJ1-2 | - | TRBV29-1 | CSGEKLGRTGGYTF | TGCAGCGGAGAAAAACTTGGGCGTACAGGGGGCTACACCTTC
TRBD2 | TRBJ2-5 | - | TRBV27 | CASGEGLGETQYF | TGTGCCAGCGGGGAGGGATTAGGGGAGACCCAGTACTTC
TRBD1 | TRBJ1-2 | - | TRBV5-1 | CASSLGTGESNYGYTF | TGCGCCAGCAGCTTGGGGACAGGGGAATCGAACTATGGCTACACCTTC
- | TRBJ1-1 | - | TRBV19 | CASSILGGTNEAFF | TGTGCCAGTAGTATTCTCGGAGGGACCAATGAAGCTTTCTTT
TRBD1 | TRBJ1-1 | - | TRBV28 | CATKDRQNTEAFF | TGTGCCACCAAGGACAGGCAGAACACTGAAGCTTTCTTT
- | TRBJ2-7 | - | TRBV19 | CASSSRAFSYEQYF | TGTGCCAGTAGTTCGCGCGCCTTCTCCTACGAGCAGTACTTC
TRBD1 | TRBJ2-7 | - | TRBV9 | CASSPRGQGAIYEQYF | TGTGCCAGCAGCCCCCGGGGACAGGGGGCCATCTACGAGCAGTACTTC
- | TRBJ1-6 | - | TRBV5-6 | CASSLTGTSPLHF | TGTGCCAGCAGCTTAACGGGAACTTCACCCCTCCACTTT
- | TRBJ1-4 | once | TRBV3-1/TRBV3-2 | CASSLRGLEKLFF | TGTGCCAGCAGTCTTAGGGGACTTGAAAAACTGTTTTTT
- | TRBJ2-2 | - | TRBV27 | CASSFSVSRGTGELFF | TGTGCCAGCAGTTTTAGTGTCTCCCGAGGCACCGGGGAGCTGTTTTTT